The 12 T cell receptor beta chains presented below share a single source sample, sequenced in a study of T cells in Graves' hyperthyroidism and ophthalmopathy. TCR beta CDR3 regions were amplified from RNA transcripts. The study used the HTBI primer set for a first-round RT-PCR of the TCR CDR3. TCRdb re-analysed the multiplex PCR reads in MiXCR, keeping a single row per CDR3 protein. The sample contains over 700,000 distinct CDR3 sequences, over 35% of which appear only once. Sequencing input: blood. The receptor set was obtained from a woman in her forties with Graves' hyperthyroidism.

The sample holds many counts of this clonotype. Germline and junction disagree at one end, which may indicate a read error. This chain joins TRBV5-1 and TRBJ1-5; D ambiguous. Germline assignment: CDR1 SGHRS and CDR2 YFSETQ. This CDR3 is built from 13 residues. The CDR3 nucleotides read TGCGCCAGCAGCTTGAGGGTGGACGGGTCCTGGCACTTT. Translation: CASSLRVDGSWHF.

In the case of this clonotype: Possible read error: a much larger clone is one base away. V usage is TRBV15 and J usage is TRBJ1-5; D is possibly TRBD1 (5 bases). Germline V CDR1 and CDR2: LNHNV, YYDKDF (reference sequence). The CDR3 is 18 residues long. Trimming took off 1 base at V and 4 bases at J, with 20 bases between the two ends. CDR3 residues: CATSRGGTASTSNQPQHF. CDR3 DNA: TGTGCCACCAGCAGAGGAGGGACTGCAAGCACGAGTAATCAGCCCCAGCATTTT.

For this clonotype: Sequence at one end of the junction differs from germline and may be a read error. The rearrangement joins TRBV10-2 to TRBJ2-5, with 8 bases fitting TRBD2. The CDR3 is 13 residues long. Germline V lookup: CDR1 WSHSY, CDR2 SAAADI. CDR3 region: CASRTGGQETHYF. CDR3 nucleotides: TGCGCCAGCAGAACGGGGGGGCAAGAGACCCACTACTTC.

The rearrangement links TRBV12-5 to TRBJ2-5; D perhaps matches TRBD2 (7 bases). The germline CDR1 and CDR2 sequences are LGHNT and FRNRAP. The CDR3 sequence is 16 residues long. Trimming removed 5 bases at V and 5 bases at J, with 21 bases between. The chain's CDR3 is CASGPQTGGGLETQYF. The CDR3 DNA sequence: TGTGCTAGTGGTCCTCAAACGGGGGGCGGGTTGGAGACCCAGTACTTC.

The gene calls are TRBV5-1 and TRBJ2-5; the D gene could be TRBD1 or TRBD2 (5 bases each). Germline assignment: CDR1 SGHRS and CDR2 YFSETQ. The V gene lost 7 bases and the J gene lost 4 bases, with 20 bases spanning the gap. This CDR3 comprises 15 residues. The CDR3, as DNA: TGCGCCAGCCGCCCGATCCTTAAGAGGGGAGAGACCCAGTACTTC. As protein: CASRPILKRGETQYF.

A word on this clonotype: One end of the junction varies from germline; a read error may be responsible. J is TRBJ2-7 and V is TRBV6-5; TRBD2 might be the D (6 bases). CDR1 and CDR2 (germline): MNHEY, SVGAGI. The CDR3 runs 16 residues. The CDR3 here is CAISYSPRRENYEQYF. As DNA, the CDR3 is TGTGCCATCAGTTACTCCCCCCGGCGGGAAAACTACGAGCAGTACTTC.

On this clonotype itself: A junction end diverges from the germline sequence, so it may reflect a read error. The chain has TRBV7-4 and TRBJ2-7; TRBD1 matches at 9 bases. Germline-derived CDR1 and CDR2 are SGHVT and SQSDAQ. The CDR3 has 14 residues. The CDR3 DNA is TGCGCCAGCAGCCATGCGGGACAGGGCTACGAGCAGTACTTC. Amino acids: CASSHAGQGYEQYF.

The CDR3 is CASSSSGRVYDNEQFF. The CDR3 DNA reads TGTGCCAGCAGCAGTTCGGGCAGGGTCTACGACAATGAGCAGTTCTTC. The rearrangement joins TRBV7-2 to TRBJ2-1, with D tentatively TRBD1 (5 bases). CDR1 is SGHTA and CDR2 is FQGNSA in the germline V gene. The CDR3 contains 16 residues. V was cut by 5 bases and J by 5 bases, with 19 bases left in between.

V usage is TRBV10-3 and J usage is TRBJ1-2; unclear D gene. This CDR3 spans 14 amino acids. The V end lost 5 bases, the J end lost 9 bases, and 19 bases lay between the germline ends. Germline V lookup: CDR1 ENHRY, CDR2 SYGVKD. The chain's CDR3 is CAISSSPPQERYTF. Written as DNA, the CDR3 is TGTGCCATCAGTTCGTCACCCCCGCAGGAACGCTACACCTTC.

The J gene is TRBJ1-2, the V gene TRBV28, with D possibly being TRBD1 (6 bases). The CDR3 is 14 amino acids. Germline V gives CDR1 MDHEN, CDR2 SYDVKM. Trimming shortened V by 3 bases and J by 8 bases, and 16 bases separated the two germline ends. CDR3 DNA: TGTGCCAGCAGTTTGGGGACACCTAACGGGGGCTACACCTTC. It codes for CASSLGTPNGGYTF.

This chain connects TRBV25-1 to TRBJ1-5, with unresolved D. The CDR3 sequence is 16 residues long. Trimming took 8 bases from V and 4 from J, leaving 21 bases between them. Germline V gene data show CDR1 as MGHDK and CDR2 as SYGVNS. The DNA for the CDR3 is TGTGCCAGCTCATCCACGTCCGATCCGGGGAATCAGCCCCAGCATTTT. Amino acid sequence: CASSSTSDPGNQPQHF. Based on the CDR3 plus reference TRBV25-1 and TRBJ1-5, the full variable domain is EADIYQTPRYLVIGTGKKITLECSQTMGHDKMYWYQQDPGMELHLIHYSYGVNSTEKGDLSSESTVSRIRTEHFPLTLESARPSHTSQYLCASSSTSDPGNQPQHFGDGTRLSIL.

This sequence joins TRBV29-1 and TRBJ2-7; the D gene is possibly TRBD1 (6 bases). Germline CDR1 and CDR2: SQVTM and ANQGSEA. Trimming left V 6 bases short and J 3 bases short, with 15 bases between. The CDR3 length is 13 residues. The CDR3 is CSVDGGSYYEQYF. Written as DNA, the CDR3 is TGCAGCGTCGATGGGGGCAGTTACTACGAGCAGTACTTC.